This entry concerns a single T cell receptor beta chain. Its antigen is unidentified. The junction does not match germline at one end; this may be a read error. The study used blood bank volunteers in Maryland, USA, as healthy controls. The sample comes from a study of neurological immune-mediated disorders. Study observations and caveats: Expanded clones shared no CDR3 amino acid sequences across subjects, suggesting private repertoires in all groups.

The cDNA came from 5'RACE, which used 10-nucleotide random UMIs. TCRdb recomputed calls from the 5' RACE reads with MiXCR, one row per CDR3 protein. The sample shows just under 45,000 distinct CDR3 sequences, about an eighth of them seen only once. Per the germline V gene, CDR1 is MNHEY and CDR2 is SMNVEV (reference sequence). This CDR3 has 11 amino acids. This receptor was obtained from a female donor in good health. The sequenced material came from PBMCs. The chain combines TRBV27 with TRBJ1-1; D is unresolved. CDR3 sequence: CAIIVNTEALF. CDR3 DNA: TGTGCCATCATTGTTAACACTGAAGCTCTCTTT.